This is a list of T cell receptor beta chains from one sample in a study of cytomegalovirus exposure and HLA in healthy donors. Some clones are missing from TCRdb's copy, which holds only in-frame ones; the method was immunoSEQ multiplex PCR. Among about 50,000 clones listed, roughly 88% were seen once. The sequenced sample was PBMCs. The source is a woman between 25 and 40 years old in good health and CMV-seronegative. Both conserved end residues are part of each CDR3. A D gene is named only where the DNA matches it firmly. Expanded clones get a size class; other rows say once, few or many, or leave the size out.

-	TRBJ2-1	TRBV7-3	TRBD2	CASSAGLAGETEQFF	TGTGCCAGCAGCGCAGGACTAGCGGGAGAGACTGAGCAGTTCTTC
once	TRBJ2-1	TRBV9	TRBD2	CASSPRSSGLYNEQFF	TGTGCCAGCAGCCCCCGGTCTAGCGGCCTTTACAATGAGCAGTTCTTC
-	TRBJ1-1	TRBV5-1	-	CASAPSLGRNTEAFF	TGCGCCAGCGCTCCTTCCCTGGGGAGGAACACTGAAGCTTTCTTT
-	TRBJ2-1	TRBV5-1	-	CASSQNEMQFF	TGCGCCAGCAGCCAAAACGAGATGCAGTTCTTC
-	TRBJ1-1	TRBV7-2	-	CASSSQGWGNTEAFF	TGTGCCAGCAGCTCACAGGGATGGGGGAACACTGAAGCTTTCTTT
-	TRBJ2-1	TRBV2	-	CASSEEGEQFF	TGTGCCAGCAGCGAGGAGGGTGAGCAGTTCTTC
-	TRBJ2-7	TRBV11-2	-	CASSLRGTEQYF	TGTGCCAGCAGCTTAAGAGGGACTGAGCAGTACTTC
-	TRBJ2-2	TRBV5-1	-	CASSLAPTGTGELFF	TGCGCCAGCAGCTTGGCCCCGACGGGCACCGGGGAGCTGTTTTTT
-	TRBJ2-1	TRBV19	-	CASSIGGGDEQFF	TGTGCCAGTAGTATAGGGGGGGGCGATGAGCAGTTCTTC
-	TRBJ2-5	TRBV5-4	-	CASSFDPGTGETQYF	TGTGCCAGCAGCTTTGATCCGGGTACTGGGGAGACCCAGTACTTC
-	TRBJ1-1	TRBV2	TRBD1	CASRTGIAEAFF	TGTGCCAGCAGGACAGGGATTGCTGAAGCTTTCTTT
few	TRBJ1-1	TRBV7-2	TRBD1	CASSGRTGLNTEAFF	TGTGCCAGCAGCGGGCGGACAGGGTTGAACACTGAAGCTTTCTTT
once	TRBJ2-3	TRBV28	-	CASSLPSMLTDTQYF	TGTGCCAGCAGTTTACCGAGTATGCTGACAGATACGCAGTATTTT